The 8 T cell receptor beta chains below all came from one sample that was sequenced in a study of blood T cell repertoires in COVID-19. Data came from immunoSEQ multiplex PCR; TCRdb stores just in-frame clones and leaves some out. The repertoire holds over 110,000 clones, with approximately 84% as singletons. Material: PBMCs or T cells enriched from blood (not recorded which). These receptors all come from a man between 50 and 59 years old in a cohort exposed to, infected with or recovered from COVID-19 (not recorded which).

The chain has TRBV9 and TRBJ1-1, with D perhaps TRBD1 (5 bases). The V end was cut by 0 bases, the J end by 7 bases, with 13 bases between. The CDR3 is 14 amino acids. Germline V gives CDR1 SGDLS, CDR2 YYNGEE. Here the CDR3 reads CASSVGGPPGEAFF. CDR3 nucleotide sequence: TGTGCCAGCAGCGTAGGGGGCCCGCCTGGTGAAGCTTTCTTT.

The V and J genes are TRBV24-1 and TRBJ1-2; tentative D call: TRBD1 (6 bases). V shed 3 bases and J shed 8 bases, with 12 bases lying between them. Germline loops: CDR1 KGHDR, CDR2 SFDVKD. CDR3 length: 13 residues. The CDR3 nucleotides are TGTGCCACCAGTGATGAAACAGGGAACGGCTACACCTTC. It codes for CATSDETGNGYTF.

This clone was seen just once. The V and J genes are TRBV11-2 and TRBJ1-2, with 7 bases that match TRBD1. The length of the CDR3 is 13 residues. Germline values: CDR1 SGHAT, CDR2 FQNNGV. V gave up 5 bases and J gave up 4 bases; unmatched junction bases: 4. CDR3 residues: CASSPGTVYGYTF. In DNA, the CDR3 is TGTGCCAGCAGCCCAGGGACAGTCTATGGCTACACCTTC. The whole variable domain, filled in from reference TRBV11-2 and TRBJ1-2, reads EAGVAQSPRYKIIEKRQSVAFWCNPISGHATLYWYQQILGQGPKLLIQFQNNGVVDDSQLPKDRFSAERLKGVDSTLKIQPAKLEDSAVYLCASSPGTVYGYTFGSGTRLTVV.

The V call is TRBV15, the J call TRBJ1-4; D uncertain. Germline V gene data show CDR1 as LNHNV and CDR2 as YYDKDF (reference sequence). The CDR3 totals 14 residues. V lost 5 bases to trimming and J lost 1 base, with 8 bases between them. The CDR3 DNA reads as TGTGCCACCAGCCCCGGAGGAACTAATGAAAAACTGTTTTTT. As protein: CATSPGGTNEKLFF.

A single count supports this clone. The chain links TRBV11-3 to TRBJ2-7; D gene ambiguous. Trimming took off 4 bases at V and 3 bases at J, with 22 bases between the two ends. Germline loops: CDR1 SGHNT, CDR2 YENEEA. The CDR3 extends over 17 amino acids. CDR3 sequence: CASSSPPQELRFYEQYF. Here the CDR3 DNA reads TGTGCCAGCAGCTCCCCACCCCAGGAACTCCGATTCTACGAGCAGTACTTC.

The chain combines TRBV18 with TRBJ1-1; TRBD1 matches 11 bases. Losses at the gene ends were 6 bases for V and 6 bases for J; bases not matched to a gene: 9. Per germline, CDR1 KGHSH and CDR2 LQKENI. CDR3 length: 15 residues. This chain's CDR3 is CASSPTLGQGAEAFF. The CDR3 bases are TGTGCCAGCTCCCCAACGTTGGGACAGGGGGCTGAAGCTTTCTTT.

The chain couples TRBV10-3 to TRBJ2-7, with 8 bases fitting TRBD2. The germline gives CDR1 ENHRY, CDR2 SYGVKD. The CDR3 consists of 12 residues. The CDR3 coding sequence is TGTGTCCGGGGGGGGTGGCTGTGCGAGCAGTACTTC. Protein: CVRGGWLCEQYF.

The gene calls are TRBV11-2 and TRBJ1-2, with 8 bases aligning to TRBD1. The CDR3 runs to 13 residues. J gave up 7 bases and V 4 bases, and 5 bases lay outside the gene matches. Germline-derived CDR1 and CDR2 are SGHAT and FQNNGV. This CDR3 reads CASSSDRGVGYTF. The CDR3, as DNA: TGTGCCAGCAGCTCCGACAGGGGCGTTGGCTACACCTTC.